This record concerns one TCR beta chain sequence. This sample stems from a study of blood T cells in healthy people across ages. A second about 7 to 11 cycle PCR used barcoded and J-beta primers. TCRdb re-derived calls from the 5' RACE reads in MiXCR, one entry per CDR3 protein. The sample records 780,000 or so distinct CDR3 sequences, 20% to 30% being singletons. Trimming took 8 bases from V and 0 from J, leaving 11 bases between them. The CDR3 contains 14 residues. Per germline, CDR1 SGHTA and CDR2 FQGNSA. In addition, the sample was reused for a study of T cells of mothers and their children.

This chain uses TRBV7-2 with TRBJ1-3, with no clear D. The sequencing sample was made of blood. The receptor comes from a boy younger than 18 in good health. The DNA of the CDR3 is TGTGCCAGCTCGAGGCCTGACTCTGGAAACACCATATATTTT. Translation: CASSRPDSGNTIYF.